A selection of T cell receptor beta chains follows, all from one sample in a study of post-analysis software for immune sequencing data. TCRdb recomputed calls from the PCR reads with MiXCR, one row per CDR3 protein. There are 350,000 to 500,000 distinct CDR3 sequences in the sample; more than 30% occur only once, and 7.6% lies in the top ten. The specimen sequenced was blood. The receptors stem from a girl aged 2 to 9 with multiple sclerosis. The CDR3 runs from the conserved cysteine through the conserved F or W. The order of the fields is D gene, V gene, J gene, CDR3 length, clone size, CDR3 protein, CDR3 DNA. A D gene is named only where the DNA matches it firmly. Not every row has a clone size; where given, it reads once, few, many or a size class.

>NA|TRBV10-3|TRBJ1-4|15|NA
CAISEPREGGGKLFF
TGTGCCATCAGTGAGCCCCGTGAAGGGGGGGGAAAACTGTTTTTT
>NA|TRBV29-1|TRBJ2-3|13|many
CSVQTQLTDTQYF
TGCAGCGTCCAAACACAACTCACAGATACGCAGTATTTT
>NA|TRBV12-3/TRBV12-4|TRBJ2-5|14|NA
CASSSPGSQETQYF
TGTGCCAGCAGCTCGCCGGGCAGCCAAGAGACCCAGTACTTC
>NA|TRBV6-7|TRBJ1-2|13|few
CASTNPGYYGYTF
TGTGCCAGCACCAATCCAGGGTACTATGGCTACACCTTC
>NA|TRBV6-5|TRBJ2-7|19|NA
CASSYTGLKKMQVRGEQYF
TGTGCCAGCAGTTACACCGGGTTAAAGAAAATGCAGGTTCGAGGCGAGCAGTACTTC
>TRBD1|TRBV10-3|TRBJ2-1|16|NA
CAITGRPGTGVNEQFF
TGTGCCATCACTGGACGCCCCGGGACAGGGGTAAATGAGCAGTTCTTC
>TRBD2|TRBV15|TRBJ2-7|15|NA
CATSRDWGGSYEQYF
TGTGCCACCAGCAGAGATTGGGGGGGCTCCTACGAGCAGTACTTC
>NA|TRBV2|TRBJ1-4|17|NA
CASSDGRLSGLFEKLFF
TGTGCCAGCAGTGATGGTCGATTGTCAGGATTGTTTGAAAAACTGTTTTTT
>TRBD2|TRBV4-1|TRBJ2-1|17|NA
CASSQALTSGGENEQFF
TGCGCCAGCAGCCAAGCTTTGACTAGCGGGGGGGAAAATGAGCAGTTCTTC
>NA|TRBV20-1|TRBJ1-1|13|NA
CSAREQGGTEAFF
TGCAGTGCTAGAGAACAGGGAGGAACTGAAGCTTTCTTT
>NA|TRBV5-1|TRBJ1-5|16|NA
CASSLVSGISNQPQHF
TGCGCCAGCAGCTTGGTTTCAGGAATAAGCAATCAGCCCCAGCATTTT
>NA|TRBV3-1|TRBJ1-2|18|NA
CASSPISGQSEGNYGYTF
TGTGCCAGCAGCCCAATATCGGGACAATCAGAGGGGAACTATGGCTACACCTTC
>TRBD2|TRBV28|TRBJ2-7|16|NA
CASSWSSGSRSYEQYF
TGTGCCAGCAGTTGGTCTAGCGGGAGCCGCTCCTACGAGCAGTACTTC
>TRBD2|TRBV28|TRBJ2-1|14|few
CASSWPSGIGEQFF
TGTGCCAGCAGCTGGCCGAGCGGGATTGGTGAGCAGTTCTTC
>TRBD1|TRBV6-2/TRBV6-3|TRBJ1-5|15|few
CASSYGDRINQPQHF
TGTGCCAGCAGTTACGGGGACAGGATCAATCAGCCCCAGCATTTT
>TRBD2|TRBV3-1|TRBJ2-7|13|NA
CASRGTSGSTQYF
TGTGCCAGCAGGGGGACTAGCGGGAGCACCCAGTACTTC